This paragraph reports one TCR beta chain. The antigen remains unidentified. This sample stems from a study of identical twins. Study results and caveats: There was more out-of-frame TCR alpha sharing in monozygotic twins than models estimated.

From germline, CDR1 is MNHEY and CDR2 SVGAGI. The CDR3 sequence is 19 residues long. MiXCR, applied by TCRdb to the 5' RACE reads, yields one record per CDR3 protein. This table has roughly 1,500,000 distinct CDR3 sequences, 32% appearing once. The rearrangement joins TRBV6-5 to TRBJ2-1, with TRBD2 identical over 11 bases. The J call may be faulty, since TRBJ2-7 better matches the DNA end. The TCR comes from a newborn girl in good health. The sequencing sample was made of cord blood. CDR3 amino acids: CASSYPVFSGRAVYNEQYF. CDR3 in DNA: TGTGCCAGCAGTTACCCGGTATTTAGCGGGAGGGCCGTGTACAATGAGCAGTACTTC.